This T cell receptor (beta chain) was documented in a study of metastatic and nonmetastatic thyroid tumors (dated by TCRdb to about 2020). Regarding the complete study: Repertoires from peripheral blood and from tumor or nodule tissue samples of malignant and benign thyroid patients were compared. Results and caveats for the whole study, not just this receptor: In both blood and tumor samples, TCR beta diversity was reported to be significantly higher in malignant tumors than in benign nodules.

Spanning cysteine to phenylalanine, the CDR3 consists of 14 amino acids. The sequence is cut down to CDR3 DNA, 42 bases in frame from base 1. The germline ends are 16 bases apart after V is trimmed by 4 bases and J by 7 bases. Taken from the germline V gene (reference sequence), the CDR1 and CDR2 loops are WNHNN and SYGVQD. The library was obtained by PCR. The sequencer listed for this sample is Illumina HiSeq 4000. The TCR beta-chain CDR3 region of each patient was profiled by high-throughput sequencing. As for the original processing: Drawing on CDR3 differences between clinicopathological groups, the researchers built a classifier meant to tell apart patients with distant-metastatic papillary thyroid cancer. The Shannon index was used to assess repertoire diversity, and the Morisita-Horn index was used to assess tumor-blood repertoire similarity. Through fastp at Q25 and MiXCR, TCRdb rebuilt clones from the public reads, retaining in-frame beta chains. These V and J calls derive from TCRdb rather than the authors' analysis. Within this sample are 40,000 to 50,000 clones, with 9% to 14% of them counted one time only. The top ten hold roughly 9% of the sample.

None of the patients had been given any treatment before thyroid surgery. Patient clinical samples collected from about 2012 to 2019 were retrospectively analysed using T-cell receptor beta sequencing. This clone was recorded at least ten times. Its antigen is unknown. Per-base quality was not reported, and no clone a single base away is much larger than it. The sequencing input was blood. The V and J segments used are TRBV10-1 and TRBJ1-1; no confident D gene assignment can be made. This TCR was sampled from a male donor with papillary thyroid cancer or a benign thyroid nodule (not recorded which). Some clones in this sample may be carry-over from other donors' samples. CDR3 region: CASSGWGGSGEAFF. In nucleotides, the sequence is TGCGCCAGCAGTGGGTGGGGAGGGTCGGGTGAAGCTTTCTTT.